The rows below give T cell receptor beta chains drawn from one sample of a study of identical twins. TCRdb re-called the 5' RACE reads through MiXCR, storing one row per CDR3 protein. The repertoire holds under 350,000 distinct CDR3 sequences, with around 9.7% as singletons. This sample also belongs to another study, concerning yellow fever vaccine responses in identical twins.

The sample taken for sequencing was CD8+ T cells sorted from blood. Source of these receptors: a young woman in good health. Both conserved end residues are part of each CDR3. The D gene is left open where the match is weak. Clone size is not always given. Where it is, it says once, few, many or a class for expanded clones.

CASSLGGGPYNGQFF TGTGCCAGCAGCTTAGGTGGGGGGCCGTACAATGGGCAGTTCTTC NA TRBJ2-1 TRBV7-8 NA
CASSLKDTQYF TGTGCCAGCAGTTTAAAAGATACGCAGTATTTT few TRBJ2-3 TRBV12-3/TRBV12-4 NA
CASEGLATDTQYF TGTGCCAGCGAAGGACTAGCGACAGATACGCAGTATTTT few TRBJ2-3 TRBV2 TRBD2
CASSLSKNTEAFF TGTGCCAGCAGCCTCAGTAAGAACACTGAAGCTTTCTTT many TRBJ1-1 TRBV7-9 NA
CSVRTYTSYEQYF TGCAGCGTTCGGACATACACGTCCTACGAGCAGTACTTC many TRBJ2-7 TRBV29-1 NA
CASSLGGLAGGRFYNEQFF TGTGCCAGCAGCTTAGGGGGACTAGCGGGGGGGCGATTCTACAATGAGCAGTTCTTC NA TRBJ2-1 TRBV7-6 TRBD2
CASSFDGRVNTEAFF TGTGCCAGCAGCTTCGACGGGAGGGTGAACACTGAAGCTTTCTTT NA TRBJ1-1 TRBV5-8 NA
CASSDTGTGVSGANVLTF TGTGCCAGCAGTGACACCGGGACAGGCGTCTCTGGGGCCAACGTCCTGACTTTC few TRBJ2-6 TRBV28 TRBD1
CASTLPPSGGEETQYF TGTGCCAGCACCCTTCCGCCTAGCGGGGGGGAAGAGACCCAGTACTTC few TRBJ2-5 TRBV2 TRBD2
CASRTTALRTLNTEAFF TGTGCCAGTAGGACGACAGCCCTAAGAACCTTGAACACTGAAGCTTTCTTT NA TRBJ1-1 TRBV19 NA
CASSKATLSSYEQYF TGTGCCAGCAGTAAGGCGACCCTCAGCTCCTACGAGCAGTACTTC NA TRBJ2-7 TRBV28 NA
CASSQGVFGQETQYF NA NA TRBJ2-5 TRBV3-1 NA
CASSQVGSGSDYGYTF TGTGCCAGCAGCCAAGTCGGGTCAGGGAGTGACTATGGCTACACCTTC few TRBJ1-2 TRBV14 NA
CASRWQGAEGYTF TGTGCCAGCAGATGGCAGGGGGCGGAGGGCTACACCTTC NA TRBJ1-2 TRBV6-1 TRBD1
CSVEDRKGTNYNEQFF TGCAGCGTTGAAGATCGGAAAGGGACTAACTACAATGAGCAGTTCTTC many TRBJ2-1 TRBV29-1 TRBD2
CSVYLNTGELFF TGCAGCGTTTACCTGAACACCGGGGAGCTGTTTTTT NA TRBJ2-2 TRBV29-1 NA
CASSLATYEQYF TGTGCCAGCAGCTTGGCCACCTACGAGCAGTACTTC many TRBJ2-7 TRBV5-5 NA
CASSRSDRGLDYEQYF TGCGCCAGCAGCCGATCCGACAGGGGACTCGACTACGAGCAGTACTTC few TRBJ2-7 TRBV5-1 TRBD1
CASSPRAMDSYTDTQYF TGTGCCAGCAGCCCCCGGGCCATGGACAGTTACACAGATACGCAGTATTTT many TRBJ2-3 TRBV7-9 NA
CASSQEGAGELGYNEQFF TGTGCCAGCAGCCAAGAGGGGGCCGGGGAACTAGGGTACAATGAGCAGTTCTTC NA TRBJ2-1 TRBV14 NA
CASSHLLGTAEGVSYNEQFF TGTGCCAGCAGTCACCTCCTTGGGACTGCAGAGGGAGTCTCCTACAATGAGCAGTTCTTC many TRBJ2-1 TRBV12-3/TRBV12-4 NA
CSARDLRPTGTGVGDTEAFF TGCAGTGCTAGAGATCTACGACCAACCGGGACAGGGGTAGGGGATACTGAAGCTTTCTTT NA TRBJ1-1 TRBV20-1 TRBD1
CASSPSGPGQPNEQFF TGCGCCAGCAGCCCTAGCGGGCCCGGACAGCCCAATGAGCAGTTCTTC many TRBJ2-1 TRBV4-3 TRBD2
CASSLGDSRNNEQFF TGTGCCAGCAGCTTAGGGGACAGTAGAAACAATGAGCAGTTCTTC many TRBJ2-1 TRBV7-9 TRBD1
CSARGFLVGTDTQYF TGCAGTGCTAGAGGTTTTCTGGTTGGGACAGATACGCAGTATTTT many TRBJ2-3 TRBV20-1 NA
CARLAGGTQYF TGTGCCAGACTAGCGGGGGGAACCCAGTACTTC many TRBJ2-5 TRBV2 TRBD2
CASSPGQGGDEQYF TGTGCCAGCAGCCCGGGACAGGGGGGAGACGAGCAGTACTTC many TRBJ2-7 TRBV7-9 TRBD1
CASSLGQSFYGYTF TGTGCCAGCAGTTTAGGGCAGAGCTTCTATGGCTACACCTTC many TRBJ1-2 TRBV12-3/TRBV12-4 NA
CASSYSGLAGGGSYNEQFF TGTGCCAGCAGTTACTCGGGACTAGCGGGAGGGGGCTCCTACAATGAGCAGTTCTTC NA TRBJ2-1 TRBV6-5 TRBD2
CASSQDLTGGLTYEQYF TGCGCCAGCAGCCAAGACCTTACAGGGGGGCTTACCTACGAGCAGTACTTC few TRBJ2-7 TRBV4-3 TRBD1
CASIGQESYEQYF TGTGCCAGCATTGGGCAGGAATCCTACGAGCAGTACTTC few TRBJ2-7 TRBV7-9 NA
CASSQDGGFTYEQYF TGTGCCAGCAGCCAAGATGGGGGATTCACCTACGAGCAGTACTTC few TRBJ2-7 TRBV3-1 NA
CASSVGGGQPQHF TGTGCCAGCAGCGTAGGGGGAGGACAGCCCCAGCATTTT NA TRBJ1-5 TRBV9 NA
CASRSTGAVDYEQYF TGTGCCAGCAGATCGACAGGGGCGGTCGACTACGAGCAGTACTTC many TRBJ2-7 TRBV12-3/TRBV12-4 TRBD1
CASSEASGRGNEQFF TGTGCCAGTAGTGAAGCTAGCGGGAGGGGCAATGAGCAGTTCTTC NA TRBJ2-1 TRBV19 TRBD2
CASSFSPPYEQYF TGTGCCAGCAGTTTTTCTCCCCCATACGAGCAGTACTTC many TRBJ2-7 TRBV12-3/TRBV12-4 NA
CSATRTSGGTYQETQYF TGCAGTGCTACTCGGACTAGCGGGGGGACGTACCAAGAGACCCAGTACTTC few TRBJ2-5 TRBV20-1 TRBD2
CASRAGGGFNEQFF TGTGCCAGCAGGGCGGGGGGGGGATTCAATGAGCAGTTCTTC NA TRBJ2-1 TRBV12-3/TRBV12-4 TRBD2
CASSPPAATEQYF TGCGCCAGCAGCCCCCCGGCGGCTACCGAGCAGTACTTC many TRBJ2-7 TRBV5-1 NA
CASSQDPPGTGECEQYF TGCGCCAGCAGCCAAGATCCCCCAGGGACAGGGGAGTGCGAGCAGTACTTC few TRBJ2-7 TRBV4-3 TRBD1
CASSQRVTYTDTQYF TGTGCCAGCAGCCAAAGAGTAACGTACACAGATACGCAGTATTTT few TRBJ2-3 TRBV11-2 NA
CASSPDRTLGDEQFF TGTGCCAGCAGCCCCGACAGGACCCTAGGCGATGAGCAGTTCTTC NA TRBJ2-1 TRBV9 NA
CSVEEGTGGYEQYF TGCAGCGTTGAAGAGGGGACGGGAGGCTACGAGCAGTACTTC many TRBJ2-7 TRBV29-1 TRBD2